A single sample is the source of the 23 T cell receptor beta chains below, sequenced in a study of siplizumab effects on memory and regulatory T cells. The table came from immunoSEQ multiplex PCR; TCRdb's copy has only in-frame clones and leaves some out. Of about 120,000 clones in the sample, about 95% were seen once. What was sequenced was non-Treg CD4+ T cells sorted from blood. All receptors derive from a human donor in good health.

The chain combines TRBV28 with TRBJ2-3, with 9 nucleotides matching TRBD1. J was trimmed by 3 bases and V by 3 bases; bases with no gene match: 7. CDR3 length: 16 amino acids. CDR1 is MDHEN and CDR2 is SYDVKM in the germline V gene. As DNA, the CDR3 is TGTGCCAGCAGTTTCCTAGGGACAGGGATAACAGATACGCAGTATTTT. It yields the protein CASSFLGTGITDTQYF.

The chain couples TRBV4-2 to TRBJ1-1; D perhaps matches TRBD1 (6 bases). This CDR3 region has 15 residues. The germline CDR1 and CDR2 sequences are LGHNA and YNFKEQ. V gave up 1 base and J gave up 0 bases, with 9 bases separating them. The DNA of the CDR3 is TGTGCCAGCAGCCAAGCGGGGACAATGAACACTGAAGCTTTCTTT. Amino acids: CASSQAGTMNTEAFF.

This clone was observed once. The CDR3 loop reads CASIASGRRNEQFF. In DNA form, the CDR3 reads TGTGCCAGTATCGCAAGCGGGAGGCGAAATGAGCAGTTCTTC. The gene calls are TRBV19 and TRBJ2-1; 9 nucleotides align to TRBD2. V dropped 7 bases and J dropped 7; count of bases not matched to a gene: 8. In germline, CDR1 is LNHDA, CDR2 SQIVND (reference sequence). CDR3 length equals 14 residues.

This rearrangement joins TRBV19 to TRBJ2-5, with 8 bases that match TRBD1. The J segment lost 5 bases and the V segment lost 6 bases, leaving 11 bases of the junction unmatched. The CDR3 runs to 15 residues. CDR1 is LNHDA and CDR2 is SQIVND in the germline V gene (reference sequence). The chain's CDR3 is CASRPDRVAAETQYF. CDR3 nucleotide sequence: TGTGCCAGTAGACCGGACAGGGTAGCCGCGGAGACCCAGTACTTC.

The chain is built from TRBV7-2 and TRBJ2-5, with TRBD2 matching over 7 bases. The V segment lost 3 bases and the J segment 5 bases; nucleotides outside the gene matches: 3. Germline V gives CDR1 SGHTA, CDR2 FQGNSA. The CDR3 has 13 residues. The CDR3 bases are TGTGCCAGCAGCTTGCGGCGGGAGGAGACCCAGTACTTC. Protein product: CASSLRREETQYF.

This clone has just a few counts. J is TRBJ1-5 and V is TRBV30, with TRBD1 matching over 8 bases. CDR1 and CDR2 from the germline V gene are GTSNPN and SVGIG (reference sequence). The CDR3 runs to 15 residues. The ends lost 3 bases at V and 7 bases at J; junction bases unmatched: 11. The CDR3 DNA sequence: TGTGCCTGGAGCACAGGGCTCAGGGGGCAACAGCCCCAGCATTTT. Its translation is CAWSTGLRGQQPQHF.

V and J are TRBV18 and TRBJ1-1, with TRBD1 identical over 11 bases. Germline V gene data show CDR1 as KGHSH and CDR2 as LQKENI. V shed 4 bases, J shed 5 bases, and the junction held 9 bases outside the gene matches. The CDR3 sequence is 16 residues long. CDR3 bases: TGTGCCAGCTCACGGGGACAGGGGGACCCTTTTACTGAAGCTTTCTTT. Protein: CASSRGQGDPFTEAFF.

This clone appeared once. The chain employs TRBV5-4 and TRBJ1-2; D uncertain. Trimming removed 2 bases from V and 4 bases from J, with 12 bases in between. This CDR3 is built from 14 residues. Germline values: CDR1 SGHNT, CDR2 YYREEE (reference sequence). CDR3 residues: CASSLQQIPYGYTF. DNA of the CDR3: TGTGCCAGCAGCTTACAACAGATTCCCTATGGCTACACCTTC.

This clone was observed once. The chain is built from TRBV6-1 and TRBJ1-3, with TRBD1 matching over 7 bases. With 5 bases clipped from V and 0 bases from J, the junction kept 4 bases outside the gene matches. Germline loops: CDR1 MNHNS, CDR2 SASEGT. The CDR3 spans 15 residues. CDR3 amino acids: CASSLGQISGNTIYF. The CDR3 coding sequence is TGTGCCAGCAGTCTGGGACAGATCTCTGGAAACACCATATATTTT.

The CDR3, as DNA: TGTGCCAGCAGCTTAGGGGTGGGTCAAACCGGGGAGCTGTTTTTT. Its protein product is CASSLGVGQTGELFF. The V and J genes are TRBV7-2 and TRBJ2-2, with D unresolved. Germline V gene lookup returns CDR1 SGHTA and CDR2 FQGNSA. V was cut by 1 base and J by 5 bases, with 11 bases left in between. The length of the CDR3 is 15 residues.

The chain has TRBV7-2 and TRBJ2-1; D is ambiguous. Trimming shortened V by 5 bases and J by 15 bases, and 20 bases separated the two germline ends. Germline CDR1 SGHTA, CDR2 FQGNSA. This CDR3 spans 13 amino acids. CDR3 sequence reads: CASSPDPLERRFF. The DNA for the CDR3 is TGTGCCAGCAGCCCCGACCCCCTAGAGCGCCGGTTCTTC.

In this sample, this clone turned up once. The rearrangement links TRBV4-1 to TRBJ1-1; TRBD1 might be the D (5 bases). V was clipped by 0 bases and J by 2 bases, with 16 bases between them. This CDR3 is 17 amino acids long. CDR1 is MGHRA and CDR2 is YSYEKL in the germline V gene. CDR3 sequence (DNA): TGCGCCAGCAGCCAAGATATCTCTCGGCGGACAAACACTGAAGCTTTCTTT. This codes for CASSQDISRRTNTEAFF.

The chain couples TRBV2 to TRBJ1-3; no definite D call. The germline gives CDR1 SNHLY, CDR2 FYNNEI. The CDR3 is made up of 14 amino acids. V lost 4 bases to trimming and J lost 0 bases, with 7 bases between them. CDR3 region: CASSGRTSGNTIYF. CDR3 nucleotide sequence: TGTGCCAGCAGTGGGAGGACCTCTGGAAACACCATATATTTT.

The chain is built from TRBV15 and TRBJ2-3, with 14 nucleotides matching TRBD2. Germline CDR1 and CDR2: LNHNV and YYDKDF (reference sequence). The CDR3 covers 16 residues. After removal of 3 bases from V and 6 bases from J, the junction contained 5 bases not matched to a gene. The CDR3 is CATSRRLAGGPDTQYF. The CDR3 region has the DNA TGTGCCACCAGCAGGCGACTAGCGGGGGGGCCCGATACGCAGTATTTT.

The J gene is TRBJ1-5, the V gene TRBV6-5; 8 nucleotides align to TRBD1. The CDR3 covers 15 residues. V lost 6 bases, J lost 5 bases, and 9 bases stayed unmatched. Germline V gene sequence: CDR1 MNHEY, CDR2 SVGAGI. The CDR3 region has the DNA TGTGCCAGCAGCCGCGGACAGGGAAAGGATCAGCCCCAGCATTTT. As protein: CASSRGQGKDQPQHF.

This clone was observed a single time. An end of the junction differs from the germline gene, which may be a read error. The V call is TRBV19, the J call TRBJ2-4; D is undetermined. Germline loops: CDR1 LNHDA, CDR2 SQIVND (reference sequence). This CDR3 has 15 residues. CDR3 sequence (DNA): TGTGTCAGTAGTATAGACGGGCTAGCCAAAAACATTCAGTACTTC. It encodes CVSSIDGLAKNIQYF. The full variable domain, completed using reference TRBV19 and TRBJ2-4, is DGGITQSPKYLFRKEGQNVTLSCEQNLNHDAMYWYRQDPGQGLRLIYYSQIVNDFQKGDIAEGYSVSREKKESFPLTVTSAQKNPTAFYLCVSSIDGLAKNIQYFGAGTRLSVL.

The V gene is TRBV5-6, the J gene TRBJ1-3, with D tentatively TRBD1 (5 bases). V lost 1 base to trimming and J lost 4 bases, with 15 bases between them. CDR1 SGHDT and CDR2 YYEEEE come from the germline V gene. There are 16 residues in the CDR3. CDR3 in amino acids: CASSLSRREVGNTIYF. CDR3 in DNA: TGTGCCAGCAGCTTGAGTCGCAGGGAGGTGGGAAACACCATATATTTT.

The chain links TRBV11-2 to TRBJ2-6; 8 bases are a match to TRBD2. Trimming at V came to 5 bases and at J to 0 bases, leaving 9 bases not matched to a gene. Per germline, CDR1 SGHAT and CDR2 FQNNGV. This CDR3 is built from 18 residues. CDR3 loop: CASSPRGGGPSGANVLTF. For the CDR3, the DNA is TGTGCCAGCAGCCCCCGGGGGGGCGGACCCTCTGGGGCCAACGTCCTGACTTTC.

CDR3 DNA: TGTGCCAGCAGTCGACAGGGCGTCACTGAAGCTTTCTTT. This translates into CASSRQGVTEAFF. This chain joins TRBV6-5 and TRBJ1-1, with TRBD1 identical over 7 bases. The ends lost 5 bases at V and 4 bases at J; junction bases unmatched: 4. This CDR3 has 13 amino acids. Germline V gene data show CDR1 as MNHEY and CDR2 as SVGAGI.

With regard to this clone: In the same sample, other DNA sequences code for this CDR3. The chain uses TRBV30 and TRBJ2-3; D call uncertain. In germline, CDR1 is GTSNPN, CDR2 SVGIG (reference sequence). With 0 bases removed from V and 4 bases from J, the gap between germline ends came to 8 bases. The CDR3 contains 13 residues. The CDR3 reads CAWSVRIADTQYF. The CDR3, as DNA: TGTGCCTGGAGTGTTAGGATCGCAGATACGCAGTATTTT.

The chain combines TRBV9 with TRBJ1-5, with 8 bases fitting TRBD1. V shed 3 bases and J 0 bases; nucleotides not matched to a gene: 5. CDR1 and CDR2 (germline): SGDLS, YYNGEE. This CDR3 has 16 amino acids. The CDR3 sequence is CASSAGQGLSNQPQHF. The CDR3 DNA reads as TGTGCCAGCAGCGCTGGACAGGGCCTTAGCAATCAGCCCCAGCATTTT. Looking up the rest from reference TRBV9 and TRBJ1-5 gives the full variable domain: DSGVTQTPKHLITATGQRVTLRCSPRSGDLSVYWYQQSLDQGLQFLIQYYNGEERAKGNILERFSAQQFPDLHSELNLSSLELGDSALYFCASSAGQGLSNQPQHFGDGTRLSIL.

The rearrangement joins TRBV10-3 to TRBJ2-3, with 8 positions matching TRBD1. Germline values: CDR1 ENHRY, CDR2 SYGVKD. J lost 4 bases, V lost 10 bases, and 10 bases had no gene match. CDR3 length: 14 amino acids. CDR3 nucleotides: TGTGCCACCGGACAGGGTCGGGATGCAGATACGCAGTATTTT. Translating it yields CATGQGRDADTQYF.

About this clone itself: Other DNA sequences in the same sample also yield this CDR3. The chain recombines TRBV7-9 with TRBJ1-1; no clear D. The CDR3 sequence is 14 residues long. V shed 1 base and J shed 2 bases, with 8 bases lying between them. Looked up from germline, CDR1 is SEHNR and CDR2 is FQNEAQ (reference sequence). Written as DNA, the CDR3 is TGTGCCAGCAGCTTAGACGGACTTAACACTGAAGCTTTCTTT. Protein sequence: CASSLDGLNTEAFF.